These 25 T cell receptor beta chains originate from one sample sequenced in a study of T cells after yellow fever vaccination. TCRdb itself ran the 5' RACE reads through MiXCR, one entry per CDR3 protein. The repertoire has a few hundred thousand distinct CDR3 sequences, about 10% of them found once; the top ten carry 3% to 4%. The sequenced sample was CD4+ T cells sorted from PBMCs, obtained 5 days after the yellow fever booster vaccination. Receptor source: a man in his late teens or twenties who received the YFV17D yellow fever vaccine.

This clonotype was counted a few times. CDR3 nucleotide sequence: TGTGCCAGCAGCGTCGCCAACACAGATACGCAGTATTTT. Protein sequence: CASSVANTDTQYF. V is TRBV7-3 and J is TRBJ2-3; D remains unclear. Trimming removed 5 bases from V and 2 bases from J, with 8 bases in between. The V gene's germline CDR1 is SGHTA and CDR2 FQGTGA. The CDR3 runs to 13 residues.

The rearrangement joins TRBV5-1 to TRBJ2-1; D perhaps matches TRBD1 (7 bases). Germline values: CDR1 SGHRS, CDR2 YFSETQ. The CDR3 spans 15 residues. V lost 0 bases and J lost 6, with 13 bases in between. CDR3: CASSLVPGGRNEQFF. CDR3 DNA sequence: TGCGCCAGCAGCTTGGTCCCAGGGGGGCGCAATGAGCAGTTCTTC.

This chain connects TRBV5-4 to TRBJ2-5; D remains ambiguous. CDR1 is SGHNT, CDR2 YYREEE, per germline (reference sequence). V was pared by 3 bases and J by 2 bases, with 11 bases between. This CDR3 has 14 residues. The CDR3 nucleotides read TGTGCCAGCAGCTCCGATTCATTTCAAGAGACCCAGTACTTC. It codes for CASSSDSFQETQYF.

The chain links TRBV28 to TRBJ2-1; D gene unclear. V was pared by 4 bases and J by 0 bases, with 4 bases between. Germline V lookup: CDR1 MDHEN, CDR2 SYDVKM. This CDR3 comprises 13 residues. CDR3 protein: CASSYPSYNEQFF. For the CDR3, the DNA is TGTGCCAGCAGTTACCCCTCCTACAATGAGCAGTTCTTC.

The table lists this clonotype with a few counts. This sequence joins TRBV6-2 or TRBV6-3 and TRBJ2-7; D is undetermined. From germline, CDR1 is MNHEY and CDR2 SVGEGT. The length of the CDR3 is 12 residues. V lost 8 bases and J lost 3, with 11 bases in between. CDR3 DNA sequence: TGTGCCAGCCAGAGCGTAAACTACGAGCAGTACGTC. Encoded protein: CASQSVNYEQYV.

This clonotype appeared many times. The chain employs TRBV29-1 and TRBJ1-1, with TRBD1 matching 12 bases. The germline V gene has CDR1 SQVTM and CDR2 ANQGSEA. This CDR3 comprises 14 residues. V lost 7 bases to trimming and J lost 10 bases; unmatched junction nucleotides: 13. The CDR3 region is CSGARLGTGGLAFF. The CDR3 coding sequence is TGCAGCGGCGCCCGTCTCGGGACAGGGGGCTTAGCTTTCTTT.

The chain employs TRBV4-2 and TRBJ2-3, with 12 bases aligning to TRBD2. The CDR3 is 17 amino acids. CDR1 and CDR2 (germline): LGHNA, YNFKEQ. V shed 4 bases, J shed 2 bases, and the junction held 7 bases outside the gene matches. For the CDR3, the DNA is TGTGCCAGCAGCCCCTCTAGCGGGGGGGCCCTCACAGATACGCAGTATTTT. As protein: CASSPSSGGALTDTQYF.

This clonotype occurred a few times. The chain links TRBV5-6 to TRBJ1-2, with unresolved D. Germline CDR1 reads SGHDT; CDR2 reads YYEEEE. The CDR3 contains 16 residues. Trimming took 4 bases from V and 8 from J, leaving 24 bases between them. This chain's CDR3 is CASSIRPSTAGRGYTF. The CDR3 DNA reads TGTGCCAGCAGCATTCGACCTTCTACCGCGGGCCGGGGCTACACCTTC.

The chain links TRBV28 to TRBJ1-6; D is unresolved. The germline gives CDR1 MDHEN, CDR2 SYDVKM. The CDR3 has 12 residues. Trimming stripped 6 bases from V and 11 bases from J, with 11 bases between. Here the CDR3 DNA reads TGTGCCAGCAGATCGTCAACCGCACCCCTCCACTTT. It encodes CASRSSTAPLHF.

The chain has TRBV3-1 and TRBJ2-5; TRBD2 is a possible D gene (5 bases). V was clipped by 2 bases and J by 4 bases, with 11 bases between them. Germline V gene sequence: CDR1 LGHDT, CDR2 YNNKEL (reference sequence). The CDR3 is 14 residues long. The CDR3 sequence is CASSQRSRGETQYF. The CDR3, as DNA: TGTGCCAGCAGCCAAAGATCTCGGGGAGAGACCCAGTACTTC.

This clonotype was observed a handful of times. This chain connects TRBV11-2 to TRBJ1-2; maybe TRBD1 (5 bases). CDR1 is SGHAT and CDR2 is FQNNGV in the germline V gene. The length of the CDR3 is 16 residues. V was clipped by 6 bases and J by 4 bases, with 21 bases between them. CDR3 sequence: CASRLPGRGQLYGYTF. The CDR3, as DNA: TGTGCCAGCAGGTTGCCGGGACGGGGCCAGCTCTATGGCTACACCTTC.

This clonotype turned up a few times. The rearrangement links TRBV5-6 to TRBJ2-5; possibly TRBD1 for D (5 bases). Germline lookup yields CDR1 SGHDT and CDR2 YYEEEE. CDR3 size: 15 residues. V lost 0 bases and J lost 4, with 13 bases in between. The CDR3 DNA reads TGTGCCAGCAGCTTGGCCGGGCAGGGCCCAGAGACCCAGTACTTC. Its translation is CASSLAGQGPETQYF.

This clonotype appeared many times. V gene TRBV4-1 combines with J gene TRBJ1-1; D is perhaps TRBD1 (5 bases). There are 15 residues in the CDR3. V lost 4 bases to trimming and J lost 9 bases, with 21 bases between them. Germline V CDR1 and CDR2: MGHRA, YSYEKL. The DNA for the CDR3 is TGCGCCAGCAGCCGCATAGGGGCCCGCGACGTCCAAGCTTTCTTT. This encodes CASSRIGARDVQAFF.

In this sample, this clonotype turned up a few times. The chain uses TRBV25-1 and TRBJ1-6; D not certain. CDR1 is MGHDK and CDR2 is SYGVNS in the germline V gene. V gave up 4 bases and J gave up 10 bases, with 11 bases separating them. The CDR3 is made up of 13 amino acids. CDR3 DNA sequence: TGTGCCAGCAGTGTGTCAGGCCAATCACCCCTCCACTTT. Protein: CASSVSGQSPLHF.

This clonotype occurred a few times. The gene calls are TRBV7-9 and TRBJ1-2; TRBD1 is a possible D gene (5 bases). In germline, CDR1 is SEHNR, CDR2 FQNEAQ (reference sequence). Trimming cost V 7 bases and J 8 bases, with 11 bases left between them. This CDR3 comprises 11 residues. The CDR3 nucleotides read TGTGCCAGCACCAGGTGGGGCGGCTACACCTTC. This sequence encodes CASTRWGGYTF.

The chain is built from TRBV3-1 and TRBJ2-6; D is tentatively TRBD1 or TRBD2 (5 bases each). The CDR3 loop spans 14 amino acids. The V end was cut by 3 bases, the J end by 4 bases, with 7 bases between. CDR1 is LGHDT and CDR2 is YNNKEL in the germline V gene (reference sequence). The CDR3 region is CASSQGEGANVLTF. DNA of the CDR3: TGTGCCAGCAGCCAGGGGGAAGGGGCCAACGTCCTGACTTTC.

This clonotype has a count of ten or more. The rearrangement uses TRBV11-2 and TRBJ1-1, with D perhaps TRBD1 (6 bases). CDR3 size: 15 residues. CDR1 SGHAT and CDR2 FQNNGV come from the germline V gene. V shed 3 bases and J shed 6 bases, with 17 bases lying between them. The DNA for the CDR3 is TGTGCCAGCAGCTTGAGGTCCCTGGGGGCCCCTGAAGCTTTCTTT. Its protein is CASSLRSLGAPEAFF.

The CDR3 protein is CASSLGTSGVDTQYF. As DNA, the CDR3 is TGTGCCAGCAGCCTGGGGACTAGCGGGGTGGATACGCAGTATTTT. The genes are TRBV9 and TRBJ2-3; 13 bases align to TRBD2. The J segment lost 6 bases and the V segment lost 4 bases, leaving 5 bases of the junction unmatched. The V gene's germline CDR1 is SGDLS and CDR2 YYNGEE. The CDR3 length is 15 residues.

This clonotype was detected ten times or more. The V and J genes are TRBV20-1 and TRBJ2-5; weak D call: TRBD2 (5 bases). CDR3 length: 12 residues. Germline V gene lookup returns CDR1 DFQATT and CDR2 SNEGSKA (reference sequence). V shed 5 bases and J shed 0 bases, with 7 bases lying between them. CDR3 coding DNA: TGCAGTGCTGCCGGGAACCAAGAGACCCAGTACTTC. It translates to CSAAGNQETQYF.

This clonotype was counted only a few times. V gene TRBV20-1 combines with J gene TRBJ2-1; 9 bases match TRBD2. Trimming at V came to 3 bases and at J to 6 bases, leaving 6 bases not matched to a gene. Germline V gene sequence: CDR1 DFQATT, CDR2 SNEGSKA (reference sequence). This CDR3 has 14 amino acids. The DNA of the CDR3 is TGCAGTGCTAGGAGCGAAGCGGGGGGCAATGAGCAGTTCTTC. Translated, it gives CSARSEAGGNEQFF.

Concerning this clonotype itself: It may be a read error: a sequence one base away is much more abundant. V gene TRBV18 combines with J gene TRBJ1-1, with no clear D. Germline V gives CDR1 KGHSH, CDR2 LQKENI. This CDR3 has 11 residues. Trimming left V 8 bases short and J 7 bases short, with 11 bases between. CDR3 residues: CASDNGYEAFF. In DNA form, the CDR3 reads TGTGCCAGCGACAACGGCTATGAAGCTTTCTTT.

The chain is built from TRBV20-1 and TRBJ1-1, with D possibly matching TRBD1 (5 bases). The CDR3 totals 15 residues. With 2 bases removed from V and 2 bases from J, the gap between germline ends came to 15 bases. The germline V gene has CDR1 DFQATT and CDR2 SNEGSKA (reference sequence). As DNA, the CDR3 is TGCAGTGCTAGACCCCCCCTGGGACCTAACACTGAAGCTTTCTTT. This encodes CSARPPLGPNTEAFF.

In its sample, this clonotype was seen a few times. This rearrangement joins TRBV6-6 to TRBJ1-2; maybe TRBD1 (5 bases). The CDR3 length is 13 residues. Trimming pared 5 bases from V and 6 bases from J, leaving 13 bases between. Germline V CDR1 and CDR2: MNHNY, SVGAGI (reference sequence). This chain's CDR3 is CASSAIRGDGYTF. The CDR3 bases are TGTGCCAGCAGTGCCATAAGAGGGGATGGCTACACCTTC.

The rearrangement joins TRBV19 to TRBJ1-2; D perhaps matches TRBD1 (6 bases). V was cut by 6 bases and J by 3 bases, with 8 bases left in between. The germline V gene encodes CDR1 LNHDA and CDR2 SQIVND (reference sequence). The CDR3 loop spans 12 amino acids. The CDR3 region is CASRPGDYGYTF. The DNA of the CDR3 is TGTGCCAGTAGACCAGGGGACTATGGCTACACCTTC.

A few counts support this clonotype. This chain joins TRBV12-3 or TRBV12-4 and TRBJ2-1, with TRBD1 matching over 12 bases. Trimming at V came to 3 bases and at J to 4 bases, leaving 4 bases not matched to a gene. This CDR3 is built from 16 residues. The CDR3 loop reads CASSFGTGGFYNEQFF. CDR3 nucleotide sequence: TGTGCCAGCAGTTTCGGGACAGGGGGCTTTTACAATGAGCAGTTCTTC.